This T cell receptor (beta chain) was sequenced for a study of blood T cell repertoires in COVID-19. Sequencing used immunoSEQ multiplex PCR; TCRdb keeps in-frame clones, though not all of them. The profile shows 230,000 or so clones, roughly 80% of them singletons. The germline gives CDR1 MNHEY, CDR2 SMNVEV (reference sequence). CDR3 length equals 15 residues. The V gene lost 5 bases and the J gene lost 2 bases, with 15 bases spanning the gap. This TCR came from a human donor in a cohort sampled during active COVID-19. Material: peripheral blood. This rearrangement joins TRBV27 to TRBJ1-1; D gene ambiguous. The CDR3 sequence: CASSVAIRFNTEAFF. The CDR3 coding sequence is TGTGCCAGCAGTGTAGCTATTCGTTTTAACACTGAAGCTTTCTTT.